One and the same sample provided the 20 T cell receptor beta chains below, sequenced in a study of Graves' ophthalmopathy and Graves' hyperthyroidism. The TCR beta CDR3 regions underwent amplification from RNA transcripts. First-round RT-PCR employed HTBI primers, with a second-round multiplex PCR after it. TCRdb re-called the multiplex PCR reads through MiXCR, storing one row per CDR3 protein. Here the sample spans 300,000 to 500,000 distinct CDR3 sequences, 15% being singletons. Sequenced material: peripheral blood. The source is a woman in her late teens or twenties with stable Graves' hyperthyroidism.

This clonotype showed up many times. The genes are TRBV2 and TRBJ2-2; the match to TRBD2 covers 9 bases. This CDR3 has 14 amino acids. Trimming removed 2 bases from V and 8 bases from J; junction bases left unmatched: 3. Germline CDR1 is SNHLY and CDR2 is FYNNEI. In nucleotides, the CDR3 is TGTGCCAGCAGTGAACAGCGGGGGGCAGGGGAGCTGTTTTTT. This gives the protein CASSEQRGAGELFF.

This clonotype was detected ten times or more. This chain joins TRBV6-2 or TRBV6-3 and TRBJ2-7; perhaps TRBD1 as D (6 bases). Germline V CDR1 and CDR2: MNHEY, SVGEGT. The CDR3 has 16 residues. V was pared by 5 bases and J by 3 bases, with 20 bases between. DNA of the CDR3: TGTGCCAGCAGTGGGGCAGGGGTTCCTGGAGGCTACGAGCAGTACTTC. Translated: CASSGAGVPGGYEQYF.

The chain uses TRBV6-2 or TRBV6-3 and TRBJ2-4; 9 positions agree with TRBD2. Germline V gene sequence: CDR1 MNHEY, CDR2 SVGEGT. The V gene end was trimmed by 5 bases and the J gene end by 1 base; junction bases not matched to a gene: 12. There are 18 residues in the CDR3. In DNA form, the CDR3 reads TGTGCCAGCAGTCCCCTCGGATTAGCGGGAGTTGCCAAAAACATTCAGTACTTC. Amino acid sequence: CASSPLGLAGVAKNIQYF.

This clonotype was observed many times. The chain carries TRBV5-1 and TRBJ1-2; TRBD1 is a possible D gene (6 bases). The CDR3 has 19 amino acids. The V gene's germline CDR1 is SGHRS and CDR2 YFSETQ. Trimming stripped 4 bases from V and 2 bases from J, with 27 bases between. CDR3 loop: CASSPFYPAQAGDNYGYTF. The CDR3 DNA reads TGCGCCAGCAGCCCTTTTTACCCCGCTCAAGCAGGGGACAACTATGGCTACACCTTC.

Many counts were recorded for this clonotype. The chain links TRBV4-2 to TRBJ2-2, with TRBD1 matching 9 bases. Losses at the gene ends were 2 bases for V and 5 bases for J; bases not matched to a gene: 9. Germline lookup yields CDR1 LGHNA and CDR2 YNFKEQ. The CDR3 spans 17 residues. The CDR3 loop is CASSQHPGQGETGELFF. CDR3 nucleotide sequence: TGTGCCAGCAGCCAACATCCGGGACAGGGCGAAACCGGGGAGCTGTTTTTT.

This clonotype was seen ten or more times. This rearrangement joins TRBV5-6 to TRBJ2-2; the D gene is possibly TRBD2 (5 bases). The germline CDR1 and CDR2 sequences are SGHDT and YYEEEE. The CDR3 is made up of 14 amino acids. V dropped 4 bases and J dropped 7 bases, with 14 bases sitting between them. Here the CDR3 reads CASSLLLDRGELFF. The CDR3, as DNA: TGTGCCAGCAGCCTCCTACTAGATCGCGGGGAGCTGTTTTTT.

This clonotype came up a few times. The chain links TRBV11-2 to TRBJ2-5, with 7 bases aligning to TRBD2. This CDR3 is 17 amino acids long. Losses at the gene ends were 5 bases for V and 0 bases for J; bases not matched to a gene: 12. Germline V CDR1 and CDR2: SGHAT, FQNNGV. CDR3 sequence reads: CASSRGPGLADQETQYF. The CDR3 nucleotides read TGTGCCAGCAGCCGTGGGCCGGGGCTAGCGGACCAAGAGACCCAGTACTTC.

The V call is TRBV7-9, the J call TRBJ1-1; a weak D match, TRBD1 (6 bases). V was cut by 1 base and J by 6 bases, with 15 bases left in between. The CDR3 loop spans 15 amino acids. Germline loops: CDR1 SEHNR, CDR2 FQNEAQ (reference sequence). The CDR3 protein is CASSLEGTGQAEAFF. The DNA for the CDR3 is TGTGCCAGCAGCTTAGAGGGTACAGGGCAAGCTGAAGCTTTCTTT.

This clonotype occurred a few times. V gene TRBV6-4 combines with J gene TRBJ1-2, with 12 bases lining up with TRBD1. The CDR3 loop spans 17 amino acids. Germline V gene sequence: CDR1 MRHNA, CDR2 SNTAGT. Unmatched junction bases numbered 15, after V lost 5 bases and J lost 8 bases. The CDR3 DNA reads as TGTGCCAGCAGTCACCGGGACAGGGGGCTATCTGGAGAGGGCTACACCTTC. Its protein is CASSHRDRGLSGEGYTF.

This clonotype was seen repeatedly, ten times or more. A much larger clone differs by one base, so this may be a read error. In DNA, the CDR3 is TGTGCCACCAGTGAGCCAAATCAGCCCCAGCATTTT. Its translation is CATSEPNQPQHF. The chain uses TRBV24-1 and TRBJ1-5; no firm D call. The V end was cut by 4 bases, the J end by 4 bases, with 4 bases between. The CDR3 is 12 residues long. Germline values: CDR1 KGHDR, CDR2 SFDVKD.

The gene calls are TRBV7-2 and TRBJ2-5; D call uncertain. The CDR3 consists of 14 residues. V lost 1 base to trimming and J lost 1 base, with 7 bases between them. The V gene's germline CDR1 is SGHTA and CDR2 FQGNSA. The CDR3 is CASSLVNIQETQYF. The CDR3 coding sequence is TGTGCCAGCAGCTTAGTAAACATCCAAGAGACCCAGTACTTC.

As concerns this clonotype: This could be a read error, since a much larger clone is one nucleotide away. The rearrangement joins TRBV12-3 or TRBV12-4 to TRBJ1-1; D gene uncertain. The V end lost 1 base, the J end lost 5 bases, and 20 bases lay between the germline ends. The CDR3 has 17 amino acids. CDR3 region: CASSLGRVQRAVTEAFF. Here the CDR3 DNA reads TGTGCCAGCAGTTTAGGGCGGGTACAGAGGGCAGTAACTGAAGCTTTCTTT.

This clonotype was seen repeatedly, ten times or more. The chain uses TRBV20-1 and TRBJ2-4; 7 bases are a match to TRBD1. V lost 4 bases and J lost 1; bases outside the gene matches: 7. This CDR3 has 15 residues. CDR1 and CDR2 from the germline V gene are DFQATT and SNEGSKA (reference sequence). The CDR3 is CSATNRGRAKNIQYF. Here the CDR3 DNA reads TGCAGTGCTACTAACAGGGGCCGGGCCAAAAACATTCAGTACTTC.

The chain couples TRBV6-1 to TRBJ1-5, with a weak D call TRBD1 (5 bases). Germline loops: CDR1 MNHNS, CDR2 SASEGT. This CDR3 is built from 16 residues. With 2 bases removed from V and 7 bases from J, the gap between germline ends came to 18 bases. CDR3 sequence reads: CASSEFIGVGGQPQHF. Here the CDR3 DNA reads TGTGCCAGCAGTGAATTCATAGGGGTTGGGGGACAGCCCCAGCATTTT.

This clonotype was found many times. The rearrangement uses TRBV6-2 or TRBV6-3 and TRBJ2-7, with no clear D. The CDR3 consists of 12 residues. Trimming took 6 bases from V and 4 from J, leaving 10 bases between them. CDR1 is MNHEY, CDR2 SVGEGT, per germline. The CDR3 nucleotides read TGTGCCAGCAGCCTCACTGAATACGAGCAGTACTTC. Residues: CASSLTEYEQYF.

This clonotype has a count of ten or more. V is TRBV12-3 or TRBV12-4 and J is TRBJ2-1; maybe TRBD2 (6 bases). Between the trimmed V and J ends, which lost 6 bases and 6 bases, there was a span of 15 bases. The CDR3 loop spans 14 amino acids. The CDR3 region is CASSPGGAFNEQFF. The CDR3 region has the DNA TGTGCCAGCAGCCCTGGAGGGGCATTCAATGAGCAGTTCTTC.

There are many counts of this clonotype. The chain employs TRBV20-1 and TRBJ1-1; D remains unclear. Per germline, CDR1 DFQATT and CDR2 SNEGSKA (reference sequence). The CDR3 covers 12 residues. Trimming removed 1 base from V and 7 bases from J, with 10 bases in between. The CDR3 region has the DNA TGCAGTGCTAGAGTACAGTCAGATGAAGCTTTCTTT. Its protein product is CSARVQSDEAFF.

For this clonotype: Because it lacks the conserved phenylalanine or tryptophan at the end, this CDR3 is likely a read error. The rearrangement joins TRBV5-6 to TRBJ2-5; D gene unclear. This CDR3 comprises 13 residues. CDR1 is SGHDT and CDR2 is YYEEEE in the germline V gene. Trimming took 4 bases from V and 5 from J, leaving 12 bases between them. Here the CDR3 reads CASSPQAGETQYL. The CDR3 bases are TGTGCCAGCAGCCCCCAGGCTGGGGAGACCCAGTACCTC.

The chain combines TRBV24-1 with TRBJ2-7; D is perhaps TRBD2 (5 bases). The V gene's germline CDR1 is KGHDR and CDR2 SFDVKD. V lost 4 bases and J lost 4, with 7 bases in between. The length of the CDR3 is 12 residues. The CDR3 here is CATSDGNYEQYF. The CDR3, as DNA: TGTGCCACCAGTGACGGGAATTACGAGCAGTACTTC.

In its sample, this clonotype was seen many times. The gene calls are TRBV20-1 and TRBJ1-5; 7 nucleotides match TRBD1. Germline values: CDR1 DFQATT, CDR2 SNEGSKA (reference sequence). There are 13 residues in the CDR3. Trimming removed 4 bases from V and 6 bases from J; junction bases left unmatched: 6. Here the CDR3 DNA reads TGCAGTGCTAAACAGGGGACATCTCAGCCCCAGCATTTT. It specifies CSAKQGTSQPQHF.